The clone carrying this TCR beta chain was observed a few times. This sample is part of a study of cytomegalovirus exposure and HLA in healthy donors. Trimming at V came to 5 bases and at J to 4 bases, leaving 10 bases not matched to a gene. The CDR3 totals 16 residues. Germline V gene sequence: CDR1 MNHEY, CDR2 SMNVEV (reference sequence). Primers: 60 Vbeta forward and 13 Jbeta reverse. Generated by immunoSEQ multiplex PCR, the TCRdb table keeps only in-frame clones and is missing some. Among 150,000 to 200,000 clones listed, approximately 12% were seen once. This rearrangement joins TRBV27 to TRBJ2-5, with 10 bases lining up with TRBD1. This clonotype was sampled from a man aged 45 to 65 in good health and CMV-seropositive. Sample: PBMCs. This CDR3 is CASSPLWTGGGETQYF. DNA for the CDR3: TGTGCCAGCAGTCCGCTCTGGACAGGGGGGGGAGAGACCCAGTACTTC.